A single T cell receptor beta chain is shown here with its context. CDR3 size: 12 residues. Germline values: CDR1 MNHEY, CDR2 SMNVEV (reference sequence). The V and J ends lost 6 bases and 4 bases respectively, with 9 bases between them. In the original workflow: How many nucleated cells were present was estimated from reference gene primer amplification. Sequencing was performed with immunoSEQ multiplex PCR; in TCRdb, only in-frame clones are kept and a portion is missing. V, J and clone size are those of that table, while D and trimming were read from the DNA. The repertoire holds approximately 260,000 clones, with approximately 86% as singletons. The sample comes from a study of blood T cell repertoires in COVID-19. Study overall: Sample material is recorded as cDNA or gDNA derived from T cells, B-cell-depleted T cells, or PBMCs.

Sequenced input: peripheral blood. The chain combines TRBV27 with TRBJ1-2; D remains unclear. The receptor comes from a woman of 80 years or more with active or convalescent COVID-19. Here the CDR3 reads CASRDFFYGYTF. In DNA, the CDR3 is TGTGCCAGCAGAGACTTCTTCTATGGCTACACCTTC.